This TCR beta chain was identified during a study of blood T cell repertoires in COVID-19. The wider study: PBMCs, B-cell-depleted T cells, or T cells provided the cDNA or gDNA that made up the material.

As processed by the authors: Amplification with reference gene primers provided the estimates of nucleated cell counts. Measured with immunoSEQ multiplex PCR; TCRdb has only the in-frame clones, and not every one. The D gene and trimming were derived from the DNA, and the V and J assignments and clone size from that table. This sample carries 250,000 to 400,000 clones, 75% to 90% of them seen once, and the ten largest clones take around 1.8%. This clone has only a few counts. The clonotype comes from a woman under 40 who had been exposed to COVID-19. Material for sequencing was PBMCs or T cells enriched from blood (not recorded which).

Written as DNA, the CDR3 is TGTGCCAGTAGCGACAGGGTCTATGGCTACACCTTC. Encoded protein: CASSDRVYGYTF. This chain links TRBV19 with TRBJ1-2, with 7 bases that match TRBD1. The CDR3 extends over 12 amino acids. The junction had 2 bases not matched to a gene; V was cut back by 6 bases and J by 4 bases. Looked up from germline, CDR1 is LNHDA and CDR2 is SQIVND (reference sequence).